A selection of T cell receptor beta chains follows, all from one sample in a study of Ad26.COV2.S vaccination and SARS-CoV-2 variants. Libraries were prepared by immunoSEQ multiplex PCR; TCRdb keeps only in-frame clonotypes and omits some of them. The repertoire holds around 320,000 clones, with over 75% as singletons. The sample was peripheral blood, taken in a trial of Ad26.COV2.S vaccine versus placebo. These receptors all stem from a person aged 18 to 59 who received the Ad26.COV2.S COVID-19 vaccine or a placebo. Both conserved end residues are part of each CDR3. The D gene is left open where the match is weak. Clone size is shown for a subset of rows, as once, few, many or a class of expanded clone.

clone_size: .; d_call: .; v_call: TRBV30; j_call: TRBJ1-2; cdr3_nt: TGTGCCTGGAGTGACGCGGTCAGGGGCTATGGCTACACCTTC; cdr3_aa: CAWSDAVRGYGYTF
clone_size: .; d_call: TRBD1; v_call: TRBV14; j_call: TRBJ1-2; cdr3_nt: TGTGCCAGCAGCCCCGCACACAGGGGACTAATGGGCGGCTACACCTTC; cdr3_aa: CASSPAHRGLMGGYTF
clone_size: .; d_call: TRBD1; v_call: TRBV6-5; j_call: TRBJ2-7; cdr3_nt: TGTGCCAGCAGCCGGTCGGGACAGGTTCACCTGGAGCAGTACTTC; cdr3_aa: CASSRSGQVHLEQYF
clone_size: .; d_call: .; v_call: TRBV19; j_call: TRBJ1-3; cdr3_nt: TGTGCCAGTAGTACCCTCTGGGATCCCTCTGGAAACACCATATATTTT; cdr3_aa: CASSTLWDPSGNTIYF
clone_size: .; d_call: .; v_call: TRBV1; j_call: TRBJ2-7; cdr3_nt: TGCACCAGCAGCCAAGATCTCGGCGGGGGGAGCTCCTACGAGCAGTACTTC; cdr3_aa: CTSSQDLGGGSSYEQYF
clone_size: once; d_call: .; v_call: TRBV7-2; j_call: TRBJ2-1; cdr3_nt: TGTGCCAGCAGCCCCAAGGACAGAAGCTACAATGAGCAGTTCTTC; cdr3_aa: CASSPKDRSYNEQFF
clone_size: few; d_call: .; v_call: TRBV7-8; j_call: TRBJ1-1; cdr3_nt: TGTGCCAGCGAGGCTAGGCTGGACAGCCCAGCTTTCTTT; cdr3_aa: CASEARLDSPAFF
clone_size: .; d_call: .; v_call: TRBV7-8; j_call: TRBJ1-4; cdr3_nt: TGTGCCAGCAGCCCCCAGGGATACGGTGAAAAACTGTTTTTT; cdr3_aa: CASSPQGYGEKLFF
clone_size: .; d_call: .; v_call: TRBV2; j_call: TRBJ1-5; cdr3_nt: TGTGCCAGCAGGGGTCCCGGCAATCAGCCCCAGCATTTT; cdr3_aa: CASRGPGNQPQHF
clone_size: .; d_call: .; v_call: TRBV20-1; j_call: TRBJ2-1; cdr3_nt: TGCAGTGCTAGTACCACTATGGAAGAGCAGTTCTTC; cdr3_aa: CSASTTMEEQFF